The rows below give T cell receptor beta chains drawn from one sample of a study of blood T cell repertoires in COVID-19. The data were produced by immunoSEQ multiplex PCR, yet TCRdb's version contains in-frame clones alone and is incomplete. Of tens of thousands of clones listed, more than 70% are singletons. The sequenced material came from peripheral blood. The receptors stem from a human donor in a cohort sampled during active COVID-19. Each CDR3 is given with its conserved first and last residue. Each record gives: CDR3 DNA, CDR3 protein, clone size, J gene, D gene, V gene. A D gene is named only where the DNA matches it firmly. Rows give clone size only sometimes, using once, few, many, or a class for an expanded clone.

CDR3nt: TGTGCCAGCAGTGATTCGGGACAGCTCCAAGAGACCCAGTACTTC
CDR3aa: CASSDSGQLQETQYF
abundance: few
j_gene: TRBJ2-5
d_gene: TRBD1
v_gene: TRBV25-1

CDR3nt: TGTGCCAGCTCACCACCCACAGGGGCCCTCACTGAAGCTTTCTTT
CDR3aa: CASSPPTGALTEAFF
abundance: -
j_gene: TRBJ1-1
d_gene: TRBD1
v_gene: TRBV18

CDR3nt: TGTGCCAGCAGCTTAGATTCGGGAGGGCCGATAAATGAGCAGTTCTTC
CDR3aa: CASSLDSGGPINEQFF
abundance: -
j_gene: TRBJ2-1
d_gene: TRBD2
v_gene: TRBV13

CDR3nt: TGTGCCAGTAGCCCCGGCGGGCGTCAGCCCCAGCATTTT
CDR3aa: CASSPGGRQPQHF
abundance: -
j_gene: TRBJ1-5
d_gene: -
v_gene: TRBV19

CDR3nt: TGTGCCAGCAGTAGACCGGGACAGGGTCTTTACGAGCAGTACTTC
CDR3aa: CASSRPGQGLYEQYF
abundance: few
j_gene: TRBJ2-7
d_gene: TRBD1
v_gene: TRBV6-5

CDR3nt: TGTGCCAGCAGCTTAGGGATGGAGGGCTCTAACTATGGCTACACCTTC
CDR3aa: CASSLGMEGSNYGYTF
abundance: -
j_gene: TRBJ1-2
d_gene: -
v_gene: TRBV11-2

CDR3nt: TGTGCCTCCGGGACAGGGCGATACACTGAAGCTTTCTTT
CDR3aa: CASGTGRYTEAFF
abundance: -
j_gene: TRBJ1-1
d_gene: TRBD1
v_gene: TRBV30

CDR3nt: TGCGCCAGCAGCGAAACTAGCGGGGGGGCCTATGAGCAGTTCTTC
CDR3aa: CASSETSGGAYEQFF
abundance: once
j_gene: TRBJ2-1
d_gene: TRBD2
v_gene: TRBV4-3

CDR3nt: TGTGCCAGCAGTTTTGGAGAGGATACGCAGTATTTT
CDR3aa: CASSFGEDTQYF
abundance: -
j_gene: TRBJ2-3
d_gene: -
v_gene: TRBV12-3/TRBV12-4

CDR3nt: TGCGCCAGCAGCTTGGAAGGGGCAGGGAAGCAGCCCCAGCATTTT
CDR3aa: CASSLEGAGKQPQHF
abundance: -
j_gene: TRBJ1-5
d_gene: -
v_gene: TRBV5-1

CDR3nt: TGTGCCTGGAGTGTGACTAGAGAGACCCAGTACTTC
CDR3aa: CAWSVTRETQYF
abundance: -
j_gene: TRBJ2-5
d_gene: -
v_gene: TRBV30

CDR3nt: TGTGCCAGTAGTACCGCCGGAACAGGGGTTATAACTTCTGAAGCTTTCTTT
CDR3aa: CASSTAGTGVITSEAFF
abundance: -
j_gene: TRBJ1-1
d_gene: TRBD1
v_gene: TRBV19

CDR3nt: TGTGCCAGCAGATCCACGGTGGGGGGAGTGGGTAATGAGCAGTTCTTC
CDR3aa: CASRSTVGGVGNEQFF
abundance: -
j_gene: TRBJ2-1
d_gene: -
v_gene: TRBV11-1

CDR3nt: TGTGCCAGCAGTCCAGCCTACGAGCAGTACTTC
CDR3aa: CASSPAYEQYF
abundance: -
j_gene: TRBJ2-7
d_gene: -
v_gene: TRBV12-3/TRBV12-4

CDR3nt: TGTGCCAGCAGCTTGGAGGGTCCAGGGTACACTGAAGCTTTCTTT
CDR3aa: CASSLEGPGYTEAFF
abundance: -
j_gene: TRBJ1-1
d_gene: -
v_gene: TRBV5-4

CDR3nt: TGCGCCAGCAGCTTGGGGGCTAGCCGAGAGACCCAGTACTTC
CDR3aa: CASSLGASRETQYF
abundance: -
j_gene: TRBJ2-5
d_gene: -
v_gene: TRBV5-1

CDR3nt: TGTGCCAGCTCACCTTACAGGGTGATGATGAACACTGAAGCTTTCTTT
CDR3aa: CASSPYRVMMNTEAFF
abundance: -
j_gene: TRBJ1-1
d_gene: -
v_gene: TRBV18

CDR3nt: TGTGCCAGCAGCCCTCGGACAGGGGGATACGAGCAGTACTTC
CDR3aa: CASSPRTGGYEQYF
abundance: -
j_gene: TRBJ2-7
d_gene: TRBD1
v_gene: TRBV7-2

CDR3nt: TGTGCCAGCAGTTTAACTCCGGGGAACACTGAAGCTTTCTTT
CDR3aa: CASSLTPGNTEAFF
abundance: -
j_gene: TRBJ1-1
d_gene: -
v_gene: TRBV28

CDR3nt: TGTGCCAGCAGCAAAGGACAGGGGGGAGACTATGGCTACACCTTC
CDR3aa: CASSKGQGGDYGYTF
abundance: -
j_gene: TRBJ1-2
d_gene: TRBD1
v_gene: TRBV2

CDR3nt: TGTGCCAGCAGCGGACGTACAGGGAACACTGAAGCTTTCTTT
CDR3aa: CASSGRTGNTEAFF
abundance: -
j_gene: TRBJ1-1
d_gene: -
v_gene: TRBV7-2

CDR3nt: TGTGCCGCGGACCGGGACAGGGGGAGGTCTGAAGCTTTCTTT
CDR3aa: CAADRDRGRSEAFF
abundance: -
j_gene: TRBJ1-1
d_gene: TRBD1
v_gene: TRBV28

CDR3nt: TGTGCCAGCAGTCGGACAGGGATGAACACTGAAGCTTTCTTT
CDR3aa: CASSRTGMNTEAFF
abundance: -
j_gene: TRBJ1-1
d_gene: TRBD1
v_gene: TRBV27

CDR3nt: TGTGCCAGCAGCCAACCACAGGGGGCGGGTGCTTTCTTT
CDR3aa: CASSQPQGAGAFF
abundance: -
j_gene: TRBJ1-1
d_gene: TRBD1
v_gene: TRBV3-1/TRBV3-2

CDR3nt: TGTGCCAGCAGTTGGGACAGGGTATACGAGCAGTACTTC
CDR3aa: CASSWDRVYEQYF
abundance: -
j_gene: TRBJ2-7
d_gene: TRBD1
v_gene: TRBV6-2/TRBV6-3

CDR3nt: TGTGCCTGGAAGTGGGGAGTTTCAGCTAACTATGGCTACACCTTC
CDR3aa: CAWKWGVSANYGYTF
abundance: -
j_gene: TRBJ1-2
d_gene: -
v_gene: TRBV30

CDR3nt: TGTGCCAGCAGCTTGAAGACAGGGGCGGTTAACATTCAGTACTTC
CDR3aa: CASSLKTGAVNIQYF
abundance: -
j_gene: TRBJ2-4
d_gene: TRBD1
v_gene: TRBV5-4

CDR3nt: TGTGCCAGCAGTGGGACAGGGGGCACAGATACGCAGTATTTT
CDR3aa: CASSGTGGTDTQYF
abundance: medium-sized
j_gene: TRBJ2-3
d_gene: TRBD1
v_gene: TRBV6-4

CDR3nt: TGTGCCAGCAGCTTTACTGGGGCGGAAGAGCAGTACTTC
CDR3aa: CASSFTGAEEQYF
abundance: few
j_gene: TRBJ2-7
d_gene: -
v_gene: TRBV7-8

CDR3nt: TGTGCCAGCAGCCTTAAACCGGCCGGGACAGATAGCACAGATACGCAGTATTTT
CDR3aa: CASSLKPAGTDSTDTQYF
abundance: -
j_gene: TRBJ2-3
d_gene: TRBD1
v_gene: TRBV4-2

CDR3nt: TGTGCCAGCAGTCAAGGCAGGGGATGGGATGAAAAACTGTTTTTT
CDR3aa: CASSQGRGWDEKLFF
abundance: -
j_gene: TRBJ1-4
d_gene: -
v_gene: TRBV7-2

CDR3nt: TGTGCCAGCAGTTTTGTTCGGAGCTATGGCTACACCTTC
CDR3aa: CASSFVRSYGYTF
abundance: once
j_gene: TRBJ1-2
d_gene: -
v_gene: TRBV28

CDR3nt: TGCGCCAGCAGCCCACACAGTGGTCCTAGCACAGATACGCAGTATTTT
CDR3aa: CASSPHSGPSTDTQYF
abundance: few
j_gene: TRBJ2-3
d_gene: -
v_gene: TRBV5-1

CDR3nt: TGTGCCAGAAGCGCGCCAAGATGTTCTAATTCACCCCTCCACTTT
CDR3aa: CARSAPRCSNSPLHF
abundance: -
j_gene: TRBJ1-6
d_gene: -
v_gene: TRBV5-3

CDR3nt: TGTGCCACTACCGAGGGTGGGTTAAGCAATCAGCCCCAGCATTTT
CDR3aa: CATTEGGLSNQPQHF
abundance: -
j_gene: TRBJ1-5
d_gene: -
v_gene: TRBV10-3

CDR3nt: TGTGCCAGTAGTGGGCAGGGGTTCGCTACGCAGTATTTT
CDR3aa: CASSGQGFATQYF
abundance: -
j_gene: TRBJ2-3
d_gene: -
v_gene: TRBV19

CDR3nt: TGTGCCACCAGGAGCGGGGCCACAGATACGCAGTATTTT
CDR3aa: CATRSGATDTQYF
abundance: -
j_gene: TRBJ2-3
d_gene: TRBD2
v_gene: TRBV24-1

CDR3nt: TGTGCCAGCAGCCAAGATTGGACAGCCCCCATCTGGGGCTACACCTTC
CDR3aa: CASSQDWTAPIWGYTF
abundance: -
j_gene: TRBJ1-2
d_gene: -
v_gene: TRBV4-2

CDR3nt: TGTGCCAGCAGTGAATATCAGGAAAAACTGTTTTTT
CDR3aa: CASSEYQEKLFF
abundance: once
j_gene: TRBJ1-4
d_gene: -
v_gene: TRBV25-1